The rows below give T cell receptor beta chains drawn from one sample of a study of OX40 agonist ivuxolimab in advanced cancers. Profiled with immunoSEQ multiplex PCR; TCRdb holds only in-frame clones, not every one. The table includes 80,000 to 100,000 clones, about 90% detected once. Sequenced material: CD4+ or CD8+ T cells sorted from blood, taken in a trial of the OX40 agonist ivuxolimab. The receptors shown here come from an adult with an advanced solid tumor such as melanoma, head and neck, liver or kidney cancer. CDR3s include the opening cysteine and the closing phenylalanine or tryptophan. Fields, in order: J gene, clone size, D gene, V gene, CDR3 protein, CDR3 DNA. A D gene is named only where the DNA matches it firmly. Clone size is not always given. Where it is, it says once, few, many or a class for expanded clones.

j_call: TRBJ1-2
clone_size: .
d_call: .
v_call: TRBV5-6
cdr3_aa: CASRSRAESYGYTF
cdr3_nt: TGTGCCAGCAGGAGTAGGGCAGAGAGCTATGGCTACACCTTC

j_call: TRBJ1-5
clone_size: few
d_call: .
v_call: TRBV19
cdr3_aa: CASSIEGTQPQHF
cdr3_nt: TGTGCCAGTAGTATCGAGGGGACTCAGCCCCAGCATTTT

j_call: TRBJ1-2
clone_size: .
d_call: .
v_call: TRBV7-9
cdr3_aa: CASGNGASNGYTF
cdr3_nt: TGTGCCAGCGGGAACGGGGCTTCTAATGGCTACACCTTC

j_call: TRBJ2-2
clone_size: .
d_call: .
v_call: TRBV4-1
cdr3_aa: CASILLLGGGRTGELFF
cdr3_nt: TGCGCCAGCATTCTACTCCTGGGCGGAGGGCGCACCGGGGAGCTGTTTTTT

j_call: TRBJ2-3
clone_size: once
d_call: TRBD1
v_call: TRBV30
cdr3_aa: CAWRTGISTDTQYF
cdr3_nt: TGTGCCTGGCGGACAGGGATCAGCACAGATACGCAGTATTTT

j_call: TRBJ1-5
clone_size: .
d_call: TRBD1
v_call: TRBV28
cdr3_aa: CASSADRGRPQHF
cdr3_nt: TGTGCCAGTAGTGCGGACAGGGGCCGGCCCCAGCATTTT

j_call: TRBJ2-5
clone_size: .
d_call: TRBD1
v_call: TRBV19
cdr3_aa: CATRATGAEETQYF
cdr3_nt: TGTGCCACCCGAGCGACAGGGGCGGAAGAGACCCAGTACTTC

j_call: TRBJ1-1
clone_size: .
d_call: .
v_call: TRBV7-9
cdr3_aa: CAIRGGDLLRGDAFF
cdr3_nt: TGTGCCATCAGGGGAGGGGACCTACTAAGAGGGGACGCTTTCTTT

j_call: TRBJ2-3
clone_size: .
d_call: .
v_call: TRBV7-9
cdr3_aa: CASSLLRQTITDTQYF
cdr3_nt: TGTGCCAGCAGCTTACTTCGACAGACCATCACAGATACGCAGTATTTT

j_call: TRBJ1-2
clone_size: .
d_call: .
v_call: TRBV19
cdr3_aa: CASSSEAINYGYTF
cdr3_nt: TGTGCCAGTAGTTCAGAGGCCATTAACTATGGCTACACCTTC

j_call: TRBJ2-1
clone_size: .
d_call: .
v_call: TRBV5-1
cdr3_aa: CASSLGEPNWEVQFF
cdr3_nt: TGCGCCAGCAGCTTGGGCGAACCGAACTGGGAGGTGCAGTTCTTC

j_call: TRBJ1-2
clone_size: once
d_call: .
v_call: TRBV29-1
cdr3_aa: CSGGTMNYGYTF
cdr3_nt: TGCAGCGGCGGGACGATGAACTATGGCTACACCTTC

j_call: TRBJ1-1
clone_size: .
d_call: .
v_call: TRBV18
cdr3_aa: CASSPAGGRTEAFF
cdr3_nt: TGTGCCAGCTCACCAGCCGGGGGGCGGACTGAAGCTTTCTTT

j_call: TRBJ1-1
clone_size: .
d_call: .
v_call: TRBV4-2
cdr3_aa: CASSQEGAENTEAFF
cdr3_nt: TGTGCCAGCAGCCAAGAAGGGGCGGAGAACACTGAAGCTTTCTTT

j_call: TRBJ2-1
clone_size: once
d_call: TRBD1
v_call: TRBV19
cdr3_aa: CASSPIPGQGHNEQFF
cdr3_nt: TGTGCCAGTAGTCCAATCCCGGGACAGGGACACAATGAGCAGTTCTTC

j_call: TRBJ1-2
clone_size: .
d_call: .
v_call: TRBV18
cdr3_aa: CASSPRAGSPSDYGYTF
cdr3_nt: TGTGCCAGCTCACCACGGGCAGGGTCCCCTTCTGACTATGGCTACACCTTC

j_call: TRBJ2-2
clone_size: .
d_call: .
v_call: TRBV9
cdr3_aa: CASTRNLANTGELFF
cdr3_nt: TGTGCCAGCACCCGGAACCTTGCGAACACCGGGGAGCTGTTTTTT

j_call: TRBJ1-6
clone_size: .
d_call: .
v_call: TRBV13
cdr3_aa: CASSLERQNSPLHF
cdr3_nt: TGTGCCAGCAGCTTAGAAAGGCAGAATTCACCCCTCCACTTT

j_call: TRBJ2-6
clone_size: .
d_call: .
v_call: TRBV5-1
cdr3_aa: CASSLTIPGANVLTF
cdr3_nt: TGCGCCAGCAGCTTAACAATCCCTGGGGCCAACGTCCTGACTTTC

j_call: TRBJ1-5
clone_size: .
d_call: TRBD1
v_call: TRBV7-2
cdr3_aa: CASSLKTGNVLGPQHF
cdr3_nt: TGTGCCAGCAGCTTAAAGACAGGGAATGTTCTTGGGCCCCAGCATTTT

j_call: TRBJ2-7
clone_size: few
d_call: .
v_call: TRBV6-1
cdr3_aa: CASSEGRAGDEQYF
cdr3_nt: TGTGCCAGCAGTGAGGGGAGGGCAGGGGACGAGCAGTACTTC

j_call: TRBJ2-6
clone_size: .
d_call: TRBD2
v_call: TRBV2
cdr3_aa: CASRPGLMSSGANVLTF
cdr3_nt: TGTGCCAGCCGGCCGGGACTAATGAGCTCTGGGGCCAACGTCCTGACTTTC

j_call: TRBJ2-5
clone_size: .
d_call: .
v_call: TRBV11-3
cdr3_aa: CASSLNFQETQYF
cdr3_nt: TGTGCCAGCAGCTTGAACTTCCAAGAGACCCAGTACTTC

j_call: TRBJ2-7
clone_size: .
d_call: TRBD1
v_call: TRBV28
cdr3_aa: CASKRTGIRGEQYF
cdr3_nt: TGTGCCAGCAAGAGGACAGGGATTCGGGGCGAGCAGTACTTC

j_call: TRBJ1-2
clone_size: .
d_call: TRBD1
v_call: TRBV7-8
cdr3_aa: CASSTHLPGQGYGYTF
cdr3_nt: TGTGCCAGCAGCACTCACCTGCCGGGACAGGGCTATGGCTACACCTTC

j_call: TRBJ1-1
clone_size: .
d_call: .
v_call: TRBV7-2
cdr3_aa: CASGAGTEAFF
cdr3_nt: TGTGCCAGCGGGGCGGGCACTGAAGCTTTCTTT

j_call: TRBJ2-5
clone_size: .
d_call: .
v_call: TRBV28
cdr3_aa: CASSLRVHVETQYF
cdr3_nt: TGTGCCAGCAGTTTGCGGGTTCATGTGGAGACCCAGTACTTC

j_call: TRBJ2-7
clone_size: .
d_call: .
v_call: TRBV5-1
cdr3_aa: CASSPGNSYEQYF
cdr3_nt: TGCGCCAGCTCCCCAGGAAACTCCTACGAGCAGTACTTC

j_call: TRBJ2-7
clone_size: .
d_call: .
v_call: TRBV7-8
cdr3_aa: CASSLVRSYEQYF
cdr3_nt: TGTGCCAGCAGCTTAGTACGCTCCTACGAGCAGTACTTC

j_call: TRBJ1-5
clone_size: .
d_call: .
v_call: TRBV6-5
cdr3_aa: CASSPYQVSNQPQHF
cdr3_nt: TGTGCCAGCAGTCCTTACCAGGTTAGCAATCAGCCCCAGCATTTT

j_call: TRBJ2-3
clone_size: .
d_call: .
v_call: TRBV19
cdr3_aa: CASSIGLRTDTQYF
cdr3_nt: TGTGCCAGTAGTATTGGTCTTCGCACAGATACGCAGTATTTT

j_call: TRBJ2-3
clone_size: .
d_call: .
v_call: TRBV5-4
cdr3_aa: CASSGVGGTDTQYF
cdr3_nt: TGTGCCAGCAGCGGCGTGGGGGGCACAGATACGCAGTATTTT

j_call: TRBJ2-1
clone_size: .
d_call: TRBD2
v_call: TRBV7-2
cdr3_aa: CASSPGLVRNEQFF
cdr3_nt: TGTGCCAGCAGCCCGGGACTAGTCCGCAATGAGCAGTTCTTC

j_call: TRBJ1-1
clone_size: .
d_call: .
v_call: TRBV29-1
cdr3_aa: CSVKLSSTEAFF
cdr3_nt: TGCAGCGTGAAATTATCGAGCACTGAAGCTTTCTTT

j_call: TRBJ2-5
clone_size: .
d_call: TRBD1
v_call: TRBV6-1
cdr3_aa: CASSLRRDRAETQYF
cdr3_nt: TGTGCCAGCAGCCTCCGGAGGGACAGGGCCGAGACCCAGTACTTC

j_call: TRBJ1-1
clone_size: .
d_call: .
v_call: TRBV28
cdr3_aa: CATTRRAGATEAFF
cdr3_nt: TGTGCCACTACACGAAGGGCAGGGGCCACTGAAGCTTTCTTT

j_call: TRBJ2-3
clone_size: .
d_call: .
v_call: TRBV21-1
cdr3_aa: CASSKFSGGDKSTDTQYF
cdr3_nt: TGTGCCAGCAGCAAATTTAGCGGGGGGGATAAAAGCACAGATACGCAGTATTTT

j_call: TRBJ2-3
clone_size: .
d_call: .
v_call: TRBV4-3
cdr3_aa: CASSQNTDTQYF
cdr3_nt: TGCGCCAGCAGCCAGAATACAGATACGCAGTATTTT

j_call: TRBJ2-7
clone_size: .
d_call: .
v_call: TRBV30
cdr3_aa: CAWTGDGSYEQYF
cdr3_nt: TGTGCCTGGACGGGGGACGGGTCCTACGAGCAGTACTTC

j_call: TRBJ1-2
clone_size: once
d_call: .
v_call: TRBV6-1
cdr3_aa: CASSEEEYYGYTF
cdr3_nt: TGTGCCAGCAGTGAAGAGGAGTACTATGGCTACACCTTC

j_call: TRBJ2-4
clone_size: .
d_call: .
v_call: TRBV30
cdr3_aa: CAWSLNARIQYF
cdr3_nt: TGTGCCTGGAGTTTAAACGCTAGGATTCAGTACTTC

j_call: TRBJ2-3
clone_size: once
d_call: .
v_call: TRBV18
cdr3_aa: CASSPPTITDTQYF
cdr3_nt: TGTGCCAGCTCACCACCGACAATCACAGATACGCAGTATTTT

j_call: TRBJ2-7
clone_size: .
d_call: .
v_call: TRBV11-2
cdr3_aa: CASSPLRGGRVRNEQYF
cdr3_nt: TGTGCCAGCAGCCCCTTGAGGGGGGGGCGCGTAAGGAACGAGCAGTACTTC

j_call: TRBJ2-3
clone_size: .
d_call: .
v_call: TRBV28
cdr3_aa: CASSSGQGVLSQYF
cdr3_nt: TGTGCCAGCAGCTCGGGGCAAGGGGTTCTCTCGCAGTATTTT

j_call: TRBJ1-2
clone_size: .
d_call: .
v_call: TRBV5-6
cdr3_aa: CASSLVGYGYTF
cdr3_nt: TGTGCCAGCAGCTTGGTCGGCTATGGCTACACCTTC

j_call: TRBJ2-7
clone_size: once
d_call: .
v_call: TRBV27
cdr3_aa: CASSIGGARDEQYF
cdr3_nt: TGTGCCAGCAGTATTGGAGGGGCGAGGGACGAGCAGTACTTC

j_call: TRBJ1-1
clone_size: .
d_call: .
v_call: TRBV6-5
cdr3_aa: CASSYRRIHEAFF
cdr3_nt: TGTGCCAGCAGTTACAGGCGGATCCATGAAGCTTTCTTT

j_call: TRBJ2-3
clone_size: .
d_call: TRBD2
v_call: TRBV7-3
cdr3_aa: CASSLAASGGSTDTQYF
cdr3_nt: TGTGCCAGCAGCTTAGCGGCTAGCGGGGGTAGCACAGATACGCAGTATTTT